One TCR beta chain is described in this entry. The target antigen is unknown. J was trimmed by 4 bases and V by 3 bases; bases with no gene match: 9. The V gene's germline CDR1 is SGHDT and CDR2 YYEEEE. The CDR3 has 15 amino acids. The sample comes from a study of monozygotic twins with cystic fibrosis. General study results and limits: Monozygotic CF twin pairs shared significantly more nucleotide-identical clonotypes than unrelated CF individuals did. Co-twins had the most similar V usage for 13 of 16 pairs, J for 8. Clonality was generally low (median about 0.01), higher in the most severe patients.

The protocol was immunoSEQ multiplex PCR, while the TCRdb copy is restricted to in-frame clones and leaves out a portion. Altogether about 20,000 clones are present, around 87% being singletons, with the ten largest covering under 1.5%. This sequence originates from a woman under 40 with cystic fibrosis. The chain is built from TRBV5-6 and TRBJ1-2; 7 bases map to TRBD1. What was sequenced was blood. CDR3 amino acids: CASSSPGQSFYGYTF. The CDR3 DNA reads as TGTGCCAGCAGCTCCCCGGGACAGAGTTTCTATGGCTACACCTTC.